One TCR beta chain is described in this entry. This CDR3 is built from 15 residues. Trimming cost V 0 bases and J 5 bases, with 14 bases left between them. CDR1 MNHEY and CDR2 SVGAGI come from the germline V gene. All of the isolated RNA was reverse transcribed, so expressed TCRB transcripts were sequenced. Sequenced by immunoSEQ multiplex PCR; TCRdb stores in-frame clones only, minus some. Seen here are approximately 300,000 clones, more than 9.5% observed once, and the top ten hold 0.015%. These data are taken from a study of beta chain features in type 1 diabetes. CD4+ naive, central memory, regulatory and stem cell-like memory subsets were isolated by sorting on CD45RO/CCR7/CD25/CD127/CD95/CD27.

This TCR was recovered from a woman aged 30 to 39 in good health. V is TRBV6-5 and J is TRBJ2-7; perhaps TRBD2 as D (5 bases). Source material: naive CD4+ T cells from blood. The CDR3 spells CASSYSYLSGNEQYF. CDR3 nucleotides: TGTGCCAGCAGTTACTCTTACCTCTCGGGGAACGAGCAGTACTTC.